These 21 T cell receptor beta chains originate from one sample sequenced in a study of blood T cells in healthy people across ages. The second PCR ran roughly 7 to 12 cycles with a sample-barcoded 5' primer and J-beta primers. Each CDR3 protein is one row after TCRdb ran MiXCR on the 5' RACE reads. The data contain more than 650,000 distinct CDR3 sequences, around 24% of them singletons. These sequences were also reported in another study, on T cells of mothers and their children.

Material for sequencing was blood. These receptors originate from a boy aged 5 to 17 in good health.

The chain joins TRBV27 to TRBJ2-2; a weak D match, TRBD2 (5 bases). V lost 3 bases to trimming and J lost 5 bases, with 16 bases between them. The CDR3 sequence is 16 residues long. Germline values: CDR1 MNHEY, CDR2 SMNVEV (reference sequence). The CDR3 spells CASSFISFGGTGELFF. DNA for the CDR3: TGTGCCAGCAGTTTCATTAGTTTCGGCGGGACCGGGGAGCTGTTTTTT.

This clonotype has a handful of counts. CDR3 loop: CASSTDRQETQYF. CDR3 in DNA: TGTGCCAGCAGCACCGACAGGCAAGAGACCCAGTACTTC. This chain uses TRBV7-2 with TRBJ2-5, with a possible D match to TRBD1 (6 bases). The germline V gene encodes CDR1 SGHTA and CDR2 FQGNSA. Trimming shortened V by 5 bases and J by 2 bases, and 9 bases separated the two germline ends. This CDR3 is built from 13 residues.

This clonotype was detected only a few times. The chain uses TRBV3-1 and TRBJ2-1; possibly TRBD1 or TRBD2 for D (5 bases each). The ends were cut back, 2 bases at V and 6 bases at J, with 11 bases in the middle. In germline, CDR1 is LGHDT, CDR2 YNNKEL (reference sequence). This CDR3 comprises 14 residues. The CDR3: CASSQRDGGNEQFF. DNA for the CDR3: TGTGCCAGCAGCCAACGTGATGGGGGCAATGAGCAGTTCTTC.

This chain connects TRBV6-2 or TRBV6-3 to TRBJ2-4; D gene uncertain. Trimming removed 2 bases at V and 1 base at J, with 6 bases between. Germline lookup yields CDR1 MNHEY and CDR2 SVGEGT. The CDR3 has 14 residues. CDR3 nucleotide sequence: TGTGCCAGCAGTTACCTTGGGGCCAAAAACATTCAGTACTTC. It is translated as CASSYLGAKNIQYF.

The chain links TRBV20-1 to TRBJ2-7, with no clear D. V was pared by 5 bases and J by 6 bases, with 17 bases between. The CDR3 contains 13 residues. Germline values: CDR1 DFQATT, CDR2 SNEGSKA (reference sequence). Here the CDR3 DNA reads TGCAGTGCTCCAGGACCCAAACCACGCGAGCAGTACTTC. This translates into CSAPGPKPREQYF.

The rearrangement joins TRBV20-1 to TRBJ2-3; 14 positions agree with TRBD2. Germline V gives CDR1 DFQATT, CDR2 SNEGSKA (reference sequence). V was clipped by 6 bases and J by 1 base; unmatched bases: 6. There are 16 residues in the CDR3. CDR3 nucleotide sequence: TGCAGTGCCGAGGGGGGACTAGCGGGAGGCACAGATACGCAGTATTTT. Translating it yields CSAEGGLAGGTDTQYF.

The chain carries TRBV4-1 and TRBJ2-1; 9 bases map to TRBD1. TRBJ2-5 matches the DNA end more closely, so the J call is doubtful. Germline CDR1 MGHRA, CDR2 YSYEKL. The CDR3 totals 14 residues. CDR3 loop: CASSYRDREETQYF. The CDR3 DNA reads TGCGCCAGCAGCTACCGGGACAGGGAAGAGACCCAGTACTTC.

V gene TRBV30 combines with J gene TRBJ2-5; 8 positions match TRBD2. The germline gives CDR1 GTSNPN, CDR2 SVGIG (reference sequence). The length of the CDR3 is 16 residues. Trimming took 0 bases from V and 1 from J; bases not matched to a gene: 7. The CDR3: CAWSVGLAGFQETQYF. The DNA for the CDR3 is TGTGCCTGGAGTGTTGGGCTAGCGGGTTTCCAAGAGACCCAGTACTTC.

This clonotype has just one count. J is TRBJ2-5 and V is TRBV3-1, with 8 positions matching TRBD1. The CDR3 has 15 amino acids. The germline CDR1 and CDR2 sequences are LGHDT and YNNKEL (reference sequence). Losses at the gene ends were 4 bases for V and 5 bases for J; bases not matched to a gene: 9. The CDR3 region is CASSRGQGARETQYF. CDR3 DNA sequence: TGTGCCAGCAGCCGCGGACAGGGAGCGAGGGAGACCCAGTACTTC.

This clonotype came up a few times. The rearrangement links TRBV20-1 to TRBJ1-1; 7 bases align to TRBD1. V gave up 3 bases and J gave up 5 bases; unmatched junction bases: 9. The germline V gene has CDR1 DFQATT and CDR2 SNEGSKA (reference sequence). CDR3 length: 14 residues. The CDR3 protein is CSARSQGRWTEAFF. In DNA form, the CDR3 reads TGCAGTGCTAGGTCACAGGGGCGGTGGACTGAAGCTTTCTTT.

This clonotype has more than one count but fewer than ten. This sequence joins TRBV7-2 and TRBJ2-5; D possibly corresponds to TRBD2 (5 bases). The germline gives CDR1 SGHTA, CDR2 FQGNSA. The V gene lost 2 bases and the J gene lost 6 bases, with 13 bases spanning the gap. The CDR3 is 14 amino acids. CDR3 protein: CASSLLYRTQTQYF. For the CDR3, the DNA is TGTGCCAGCAGCTTATTATACCGGACTCAGACCCAGTACTTC.

The table lists this clonotype with a few counts. The chain carries TRBV30 and TRBJ1-2; possible D gene TRBD1, 6 bases. The CDR3 extends over 11 amino acids. Germline CDR1 GTSNPN, CDR2 SVGIG (reference sequence). Trimming pared 6 bases from V and 7 bases from J, leaving 12 bases between. CDR3 DNA sequence: TGTGCCTGCCCGACAGGATCTGGCTACACCTTC. Translated, it gives CACPTGSGYTF.

The V call is TRBV3-1, the J call TRBJ2-2; no definite D call. The CDR3 sequence is 12 residues long. Trimming removed 4 bases from V and 6 bases from J, with 6 bases in between. The germline V gene encodes CDR1 LGHDT and CDR2 YNNKEL (reference sequence). CDR3 in amino acids: CASSRNPGELFF. The CDR3 DNA reads TGTGCCAGCAGCCGCAACCCCGGGGAGCTGTTTTTT.

The CDR3 nucleotides are TGTGCCAGCAGCCGACGAGGGACAGTCCACAATGAGCAGTTCTTC. Encoded protein: CASSRRGTVHNEQFF. The chain links TRBV12-3 or TRBV12-4 to TRBJ2-1, with 7 bases that match TRBD1. The CDR3 loop spans 15 amino acids. V dropped 6 bases and J dropped 5; count of bases not matched to a gene: 10.

This clonotype was detected a few times. The rearrangement uses TRBV7-9 and TRBJ1-2, with D possibly matching TRBD1 (5 bases). This CDR3 spans 13 amino acids. The germline V gene encodes CDR1 SEHNR and CDR2 FQNEAQ (reference sequence). Trimming pared 1 base from V and 8 bases from J, leaving 11 bases between. CDR3 residues: CASSLGAGWGYTF. For the CDR3, the DNA is TGTGCCAGCAGCTTAGGAGCAGGGTGGGGCTACACCTTC.

In the case of this clonotype: At one end, the junction sequence differs from germline, possibly due to a read error. The genes are TRBV23-1 and TRBJ2-1; the D call may be TRBD1 or TRBD2 (5 bases each). TRBV23-1 is designated an ORF whose function remains uncertain. There are 13 residues in the CDR3. The CDR3 loop is CASSQWSQPRGAF. CDR3 DNA sequence: TGCGCCAGCAGTCAATGGAGCCAGCCCCGAGGGGCCTTC.

The CDR3 region is CASSSFRVRGYTF. The CDR3 region has the DNA TGTGCCAGCAGCTCGTTCAGGGTCCGGGGCTACACCTTC. The V call is TRBV11-2, the J call TRBJ1-2, with D possibly TRBD1 on 5 matching bases. Per the germline V gene, CDR1 is SGHAT and CDR2 is FQNNGV. There are 13 residues in the CDR3. V was trimmed by 4 bases and J by 8 bases, leaving 14 bases between them.

DNA for the CDR3: TGTGCCATCAGGCGGCGGCAGGGGGATGAAAAACTGTTTTTT. Amino acids: CAIRRRQGDEKLFF. The chain employs TRBV10-3 and TRBJ1-4, with 7 bases identical to TRBD1. This CDR3 region has 14 residues. CDR1 is ENHRY, CDR2 SYGVKD, per germline. With V trimmed by 6 bases and J by 6 bases, 7 bases remained unmatched.

This clonotype turned up a few times. This chain joins TRBV28 and TRBJ2-7, with D possibly TRBD2 on 6 matching bases. The CDR3 spans 16 residues. V lost 2 bases, J lost 4 bases, and 18 bases lay in between. Germline V gene sequence: CDR1 MDHEN, CDR2 SYDVKM. The CDR3 DNA reads TGTGCCAGCAGTTTAAATTCGCGGGGATTGGAGTACGAGCAGTACTTC. It is translated as CASSLNSRGLEYEQYF.

This clonotype was observed a handful of times. The chain has TRBV20-1 and TRBJ2-4; possibly TRBD2 for D (5 bases). This CDR3 has 14 residues. Trimming cost V 0 bases and J 6 bases, with 12 bases left between them. Per the germline V gene, CDR1 is DFQATT and CDR2 is SNEGSKA (reference sequence). CDR3 sequence: CSARDLEGRNIQYF. In nucleotides, the CDR3 is TGCAGTGCTAGAGATCTCGAGGGAAGAAACATTCAGTACTTC.

The sample holds a few counts of this clonotype. Germline is not matched at one junction end, which may reflect a read error. The V call is TRBV28, the J call TRBJ2-7; the match to TRBD1 covers 7 bases. CDR1 MDHEN and CDR2 SYDVKM come from the germline V gene. The length of the CDR3 is 16 residues. The CDR3 DNA reads TGTGCCGGCAGTTTGTCCCTCGGGGACAGCTCCTGCGAGCAGTGCTTC. It codes for CAGSLSLGDSSCEQCF. The complete variable domain, with remaining parts taken from reference TRBV28 and TRBJ2-7, reads DVKVTQSSRYLVKRTGEKVFLECVQDMDHENMFWYRQDPGLGLRLIYFSYDVKMKEKGDIPEGYSVSREKKERFSLILESASTNQTSMYLCAGSLSLGDSSCEQCFGPGTRLTVT.